The text below deals with one T cell receptor (beta chain). No antigen is known for it. These data come from a study of cytomegalovirus exposure and HLA in healthy donors. Notes on the study in general: The HLA-A and HLA-B alleles of most subjects were reportedly predicted accurately from TCR beta sequences.

The study ran its PCR with 60 Vbeta and 13 Jbeta primers. The protocol was immunoSEQ multiplex PCR, while the TCRdb copy is restricted to in-frame clones and leaves out a portion. The data contain roughly 180,000 clones, about 77% of them seen just once; the ten biggest clones take up 2% to 2.5%. Sequencing was performed on PBMCs. This clonotype was sampled from a woman aged 30 to 39 in good health and CMV-seropositive.

For the CDR3, the DNA is TGTGCCAGCAGCTTTGGGGCAGGGGGCAACTATGGCTACACCTTC. This translates into CASSFGAGGNYGYTF. This chain uses TRBV5-4 with TRBJ1-2, with 8 bases identical to TRBD1. In germline, CDR1 is SGHNT, CDR2 YYREEE (reference sequence). V lost 2 bases, J lost 2 bases, and 5 bases stayed unmatched. There are 15 residues in the CDR3.